Listed below are T cell receptor beta chains from one sample, sequenced in a study of cytomegalovirus exposure and HLA in healthy donors. The protocol was immunoSEQ multiplex PCR, while the TCRdb copy is restricted to in-frame clones and leaves out a portion. The sample includes about 130,000 clones, 73% of them seen just once. The sample was PBMCs. The receptor source for this set is a man aged 55 to 70 in good health and CMV-seropositive. The CDR3 runs from the conserved cysteine through the conserved F or W. The order of the fields is J gene, D gene, clone size, V gene, CDR3 protein, CDR3 DNA. D genes are given only for firm matches. Expanded clones are given a class, and other clones once, few, many or no size at all.

j_gene: TRBJ1-6
d_gene: TRBD1
abundance: once
v_gene: TRBV2
CDR3aa: CASSLMEGTGNSPLHF
CDR3nt: TGTGCCAGCAGCCTAATGGAGGGGACAGGGAATTCACCCCTCCACTTT

j_gene: TRBJ1-1
d_gene: -
abundance: -
v_gene: TRBV28
CDR3aa: CASSAGNTEAFF
CDR3nt: TGTGCCAGCAGCGCAGGGAACACTGAAGCTTTCTTT

j_gene: TRBJ2-7
d_gene: -
abundance: few
v_gene: TRBV27
CDR3aa: CASSLGLAYYEQYF
CDR3nt: TGTGCCAGCAGTTTAGGCTTAGCGTACTACGAGCAGTACTTC

j_gene: TRBJ2-3
d_gene: TRBD2
abundance: -
v_gene: TRBV7-3
CDR3aa: CASSRGGSGTDTQYF
CDR3nt: TGTGCCAGCAGCCGCGGGGGTTCGGGCACAGATACGCAGTATTTT

j_gene: TRBJ1-4
d_gene: TRBD1
abundance: -
v_gene: TRBV6-1
CDR3aa: CASTYAGTGGEKLFF
CDR3nt: TGTGCCAGCACCTACGCCGGGACAGGAGGTGAAAAACTGTTTTTT

j_gene: TRBJ2-5
d_gene: TRBD2
abundance: -
v_gene: TRBV30
CDR3aa: CAWSGASGGQETQYF
CDR3nt: TGTGCCTGGAGTGGGGCTAGCGGGGGCCAAGAGACCCAGTACTTC

j_gene: TRBJ1-4
d_gene: TRBD1
abundance: once
v_gene: TRBV18
CDR3aa: CASSPRTGTGVNEKLFF
CDR3nt: TGTGCCAGCTCACCGCGCACGGGGACAGGGGTTAATGAAAAACTGTTTTTT

j_gene: TRBJ2-5
d_gene: -
abundance: -
v_gene: TRBV2
CDR3aa: CASSGLKVGAGETQYF
CDR3nt: TGTGCCAGCAGTGGACTCAAGGTCGGAGCGGGAGAGACCCAGTACTTC

j_gene: TRBJ2-1
d_gene: -
abundance: -
v_gene: TRBV7-8
CDR3aa: CASSFVMASLRGSEQFF
CDR3nt: TGTGCCAGCAGCTTCGTAATGGCCTCCTTGCGAGGGTCTGAGCAGTTCTTC

j_gene: TRBJ1-6
d_gene: TRBD1
abundance: once
v_gene: TRBV18
CDR3aa: CASSPTDRVNSPLHF
CDR3nt: TGTGCCAGCTCACCGACGGACAGGGTTAATTCACCCCTCCACTTT

j_gene: TRBJ2-5
d_gene: -
abundance: -
v_gene: TRBV28
CDR3aa: CASRQIGGTQYF
CDR3nt: TGTGCCAGCAGGCAGATCGGCGGAACCCAGTACTTC

j_gene: TRBJ1-2
d_gene: -
abundance: -
v_gene: TRBV10-3
CDR3aa: CAISLVKVGALASPGYTF
CDR3nt: TGTGCCATCAGCCTTGTGAAGGTGGGGGCATTGGCCAGTCCTGGCTACACCTTC

j_gene: TRBJ1-3
d_gene: -
abundance: -
v_gene: TRBV5-4
CDR3aa: CASSGGAGNTIYF
CDR3nt: TGTGCCAGCAGCGGAGGAGCTGGAAACACCATATATTTT